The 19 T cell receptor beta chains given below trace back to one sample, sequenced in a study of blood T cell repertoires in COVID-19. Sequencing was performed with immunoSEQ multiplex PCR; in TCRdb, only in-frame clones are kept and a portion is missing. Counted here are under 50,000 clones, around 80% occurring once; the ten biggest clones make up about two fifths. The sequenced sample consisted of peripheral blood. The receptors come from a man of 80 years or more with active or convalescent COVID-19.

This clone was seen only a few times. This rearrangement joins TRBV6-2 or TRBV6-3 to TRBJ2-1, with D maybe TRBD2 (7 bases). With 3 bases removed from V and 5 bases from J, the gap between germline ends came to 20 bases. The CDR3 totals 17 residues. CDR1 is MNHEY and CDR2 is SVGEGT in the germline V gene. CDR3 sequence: CASSYRRGGRIDNEQFF. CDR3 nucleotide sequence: TGTGCCAGCAGTTATCGGAGGGGGGGGCGGATCGACAATGAGCAGTTCTTC.

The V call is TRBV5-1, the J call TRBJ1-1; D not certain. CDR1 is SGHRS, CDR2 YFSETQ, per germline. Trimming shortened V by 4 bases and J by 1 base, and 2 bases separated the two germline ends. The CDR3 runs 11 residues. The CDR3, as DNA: TGCGCCAGCAGCCAGAACACTGAAGCTTTCTTT. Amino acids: CASSQNTEAFF.

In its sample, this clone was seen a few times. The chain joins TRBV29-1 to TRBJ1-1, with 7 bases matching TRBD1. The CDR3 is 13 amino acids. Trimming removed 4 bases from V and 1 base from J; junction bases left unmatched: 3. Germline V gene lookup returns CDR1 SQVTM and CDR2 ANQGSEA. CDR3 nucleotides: TGCAGCGTTGCCCGGGACAGGAACACTGAAGCTTTCTTT. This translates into CSVARDRNTEAFF. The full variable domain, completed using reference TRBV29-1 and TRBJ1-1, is SAVISQKPSRDICQRGTSLTIQCQVDSQVTMMFWYRQQPGQSLTLIATANQGSEATYESGFVIDKFPISRPNLTFSTLTVSNMSPEDSSIYLCSVARDRNTEAFFGQGTRLTVV.

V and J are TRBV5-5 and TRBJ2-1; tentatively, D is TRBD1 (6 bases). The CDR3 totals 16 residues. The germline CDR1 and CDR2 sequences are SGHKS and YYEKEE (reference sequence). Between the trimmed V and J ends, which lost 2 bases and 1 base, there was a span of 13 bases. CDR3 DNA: TGTGCCAGCAGCTTTGGAGAACAGGGATCCTACAATGAGCAGTTCTTC. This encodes CASSFGEQGSYNEQFF.

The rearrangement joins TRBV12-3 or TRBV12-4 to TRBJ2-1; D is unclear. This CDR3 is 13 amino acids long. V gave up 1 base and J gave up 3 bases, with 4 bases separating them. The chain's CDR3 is CASSLGLYNEQFF. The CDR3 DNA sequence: TGTGCCAGCAGTTTAGGGCTCTACAATGAGCAGTTCTTC.

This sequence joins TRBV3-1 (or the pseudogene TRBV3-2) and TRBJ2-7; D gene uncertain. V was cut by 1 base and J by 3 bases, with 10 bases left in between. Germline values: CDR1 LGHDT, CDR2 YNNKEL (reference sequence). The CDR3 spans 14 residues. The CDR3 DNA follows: TGTGCCAGCAGCCAAGTGAGGCAGATCTACGAGCAGTACTTC. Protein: CASSQVRQIYEQYF.

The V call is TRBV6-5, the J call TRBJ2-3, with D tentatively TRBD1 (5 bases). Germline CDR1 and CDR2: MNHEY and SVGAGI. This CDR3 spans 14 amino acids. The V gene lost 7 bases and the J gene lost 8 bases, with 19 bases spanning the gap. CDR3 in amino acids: CASTKSALQGTQYF. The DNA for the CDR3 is TGTGCCAGCACCAAGAGCGCCCTTCAGGGTACGCAGTATTTT.

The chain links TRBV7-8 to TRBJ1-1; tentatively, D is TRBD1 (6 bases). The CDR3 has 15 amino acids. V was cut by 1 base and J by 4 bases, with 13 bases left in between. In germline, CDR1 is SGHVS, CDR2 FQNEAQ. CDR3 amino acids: CASSLGGGGSTEAFF. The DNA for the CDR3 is TGTGCCAGCAGCTTAGGAGGGGGAGGGTCCACTGAAGCTTTCTTT.

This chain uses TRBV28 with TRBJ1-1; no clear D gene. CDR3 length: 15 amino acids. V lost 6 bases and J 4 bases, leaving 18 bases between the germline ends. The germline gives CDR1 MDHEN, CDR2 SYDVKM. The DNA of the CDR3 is TGTGCCAGCAGAGGAGGATCTTCAGTGGGCACTGAAGCTTTCTTT. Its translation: CASRGGSSVGTEAFF.

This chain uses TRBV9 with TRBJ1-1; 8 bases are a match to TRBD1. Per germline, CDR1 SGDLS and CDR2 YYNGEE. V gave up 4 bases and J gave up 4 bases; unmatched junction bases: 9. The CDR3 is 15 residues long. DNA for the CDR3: TGTGCCAGCAGCAAACAGGGGGTCGGGACCACTGAAGCTTTCTTT. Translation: CASSKQGVGTTEAFF.

CDR3 residues: CASSYGPFGGNYGYTF. CDR3 nucleotides: TGTGCCAGCAGTTACGGCCCTTTTGGGGGCAACTATGGCTACACCTTC. The chain combines TRBV6-5 with TRBJ1-2, with a weak D call TRBD1 (6 bases). CDR3 length: 16 amino acids. V lost 2 bases and J 2 bases, leaving 15 bases between the germline ends. Germline V gives CDR1 MNHEY, CDR2 SVGAGI.

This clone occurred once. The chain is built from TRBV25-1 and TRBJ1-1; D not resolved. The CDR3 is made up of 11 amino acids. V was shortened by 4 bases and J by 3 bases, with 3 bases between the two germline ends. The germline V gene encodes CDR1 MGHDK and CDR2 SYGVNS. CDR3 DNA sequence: TGTGCCAGCAGTGTATACACTGAAGCTTTCTTT. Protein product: CASSVYTEAFF. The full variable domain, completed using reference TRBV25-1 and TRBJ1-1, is EADIYQTPRYLVIGTGKKITLECSQTMGHDKMYWYQQDPGMELHLIHYSYGVNSTEKGDLSSESTVSRIRTEHFPLTLESARPSHTSQYLCASSVYTEAFFGQGTRLTVV.

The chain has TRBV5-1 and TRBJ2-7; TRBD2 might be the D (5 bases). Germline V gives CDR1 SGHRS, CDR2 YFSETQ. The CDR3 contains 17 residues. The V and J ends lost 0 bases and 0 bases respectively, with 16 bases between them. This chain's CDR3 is CASSLGAVSRSSYEQYF. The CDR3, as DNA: TGCGCCAGCAGCTTGGGAGCGGTTTCAAGGAGCTCCTACGAGCAGTACTTC.

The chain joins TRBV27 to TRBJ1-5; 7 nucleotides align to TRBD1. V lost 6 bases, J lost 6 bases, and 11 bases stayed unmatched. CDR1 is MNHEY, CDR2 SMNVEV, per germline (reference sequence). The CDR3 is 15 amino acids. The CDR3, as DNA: TGTGCCAGCAGACCCTCAGACAGGGCATCTCAGCCCCAGCATTTT. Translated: CASRPSDRASQPQHF.

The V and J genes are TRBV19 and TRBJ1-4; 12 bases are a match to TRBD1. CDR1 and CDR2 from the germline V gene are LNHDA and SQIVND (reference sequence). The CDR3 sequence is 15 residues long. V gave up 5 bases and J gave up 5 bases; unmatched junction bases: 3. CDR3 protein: CASSPGQGANEKLFF. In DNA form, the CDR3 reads TGTGCCAGTAGTCCGGGACAGGGGGCGAATGAAAAACTGTTTTTT.

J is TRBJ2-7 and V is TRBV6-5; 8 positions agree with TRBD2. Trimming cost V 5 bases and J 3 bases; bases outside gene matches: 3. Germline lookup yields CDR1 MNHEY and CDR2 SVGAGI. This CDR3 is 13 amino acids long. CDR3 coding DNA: TGTGCCAGCAGTCAGGGACTAGTCTACGAGCAGTACTTC. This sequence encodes CASSQGLVYEQYF.

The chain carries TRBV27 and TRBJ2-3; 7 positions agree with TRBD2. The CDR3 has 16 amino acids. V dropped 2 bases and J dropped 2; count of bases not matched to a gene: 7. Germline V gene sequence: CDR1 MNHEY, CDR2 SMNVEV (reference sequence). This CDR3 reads CASSLEWRGITDTQYF. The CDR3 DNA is TGTGCCAGCAGTTTAGAATGGCGGGGGATCACAGATACGCAGTATTTT.

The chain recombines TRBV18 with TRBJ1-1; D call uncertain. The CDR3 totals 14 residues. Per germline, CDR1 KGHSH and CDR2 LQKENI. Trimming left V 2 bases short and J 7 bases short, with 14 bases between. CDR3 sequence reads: CASSPGGVEGEAFF. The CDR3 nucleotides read TGTGCCAGCTCACCAGGCGGGGTGGAGGGTGAAGCTTTCTTT. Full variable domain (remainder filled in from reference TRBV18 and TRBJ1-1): NAGVMQNPRHLVRRRGQEARLRCSPMKGHSHVYWYRQLPEEGLKFMVYLQKENIIDESGMPKERFSAEFPKEGPSILRIQQVVRGDSAAYFCASSPGGVEGEAFFGQGTRLTVV.

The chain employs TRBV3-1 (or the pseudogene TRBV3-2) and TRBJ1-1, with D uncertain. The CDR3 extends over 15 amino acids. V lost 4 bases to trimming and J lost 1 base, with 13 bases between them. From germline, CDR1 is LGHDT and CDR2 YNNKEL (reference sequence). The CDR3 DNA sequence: TGTGCCAGCAGCCCGGGTCTTCACGGGAACACTGAAGCTTTCTTT. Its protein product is CASSPGLHGNTEAFF.